The 3 T cell receptor beta chains below all came from one sample that was sequenced in a study of monozygotic twins with inflammatory bowel disease. From the 5' RACE reads, TCRdb lists one entry per CDR3 protein and no DNA. The sample spans approximately 160,000 distinct CDR3 sequences; the ten largest clones claim about 8%. Sample: blood. Source of these receptors: a human donor with ulcerative colitis or Crohn's disease, or a healthy co-twin of an affected twin (not recorded which).

This chain connects TRBV28 to TRBJ1-2; TCRdb gives TRBD1 as the D gene, but with no DNA this cannot be confirmed. The CDR3 covers 17 residues. Germline assignment: CDR1 MDHEN and CDR2 SYDVKM. The CDR3: CASVRPRGGGALYGYTF.

This chain links TRBV20-1 with TRBJ1-6; the D call of TRBD1 rests on TCRdb alone, since no DNA is present to check it. The CDR3 has 15 residues. Looked up from germline, CDR1 is DFQATT and CDR2 is SNEGSKA (reference sequence). CDR3 sequence: CSTTVAGANHSPLHF.

The genes are TRBV6-5 and TRBJ1-2; without DNA, the TCRdb call of TRBD1 cannot be checked. Germline loops: CDR1 MNHEY, CDR2 SVGAGI. The CDR3 contains 13 residues. The CDR3: CASSKQGHYGYTF.